This is a list of T cell receptor beta chains from one sample in a study of shared clonotypes between healthy human individuals. Profiling relied on immunoSEQ multiplex PCR, and the TCRdb table lists in-frame clones only, not all of them. Of about 600,000 clones in the sample, 95% to 96% were seen once. Material for sequencing was naive CD8+ T cells sorted from blood. Receptors originate from a woman in her 30s in good health. Each CDR3 is given with its conserved first and last residue. D genes are given only for firm matches. Expanded clones get a size class; other rows say once, few or many, or leave the size out.

D	J	size	V	DNA	CDR3
TRBD2	TRBJ2-7	NA	TRBV7-3	TGTGCCAGCAGTCTAGACGGGAGGGAGCAGTACTTC	CASSLDGREQYF
TRBD1	TRBJ1-1	NA	TRBV13	TGTGCCAGCAGCTATGGACAGGGGTTAGGTACTGAAGCTTTCTTT	CASSYGQGLGTEAFF
NA	TRBJ1-1	NA	TRBV2	TGTGCCAGCAGTGAAGCTCCGGGGGCGGAAGCTTTCTTT	CASSEAPGAEAFF
NA	TRBJ1-2	NA	TRBV7-2	TGTGCCAGCAGCCCTAAGGCCGACAGCCCGTATGGCTACACCTTC	CASSPKADSPYGYTF
NA	TRBJ1-1	NA	TRBV20-1	TGCAGTGCTAGAGTGATCACTGAAGCTTTCTTT	CSARVITEAFF
TRBD2	TRBJ2-1	NA	TRBV4-1	TGCGCCAGCAGCCAATCACCGGGACTAGTCAATGAGCAGTTCTTC	CASSQSPGLVNEQFF
TRBD2	TRBJ2-1	NA	TRBV28	TGTGCCAGCAGATTTAGCGGGAGGGACTACAATGAGCAGTTCTTC	CASRFSGRDYNEQFF
NA	TRBJ2-7	NA	TRBV2	TGTGCCAGCAGTAATGCCGGTGACCCCCAGTACGAGCAGTACTTC	CASSNAGDPQYEQYF
TRBD2	TRBJ2-3	once	TRBV27	TGTGCCAGCAGTTTAGTAGCGGGAGGTTATACCACAGATACGCAGTATTTT	CASSLVAGGYTTDTQYF
NA	TRBJ1-1	NA	TRBV28	TGTGCCACGTGCTGGGGGAACACTGAAGCTTTCTTT	CATCWGNTEAFF
TRBD2	TRBJ2-7	NA	TRBV4-1	TGCGCCAGCAGCCAAGAACGAGCGGGAAGGGAGCAGTACTTC	CASSQERAGREQYF
NA	TRBJ2-1	NA	TRBV14	TGTGCCAGCAGCCAAGATCTTTTGAGCTCCTACAATGAGCAGTTCTTC	CASSQDLLSSYNEQFF
NA	TRBJ2-7	NA	TRBV11-2	TGTGCCAGCAGTCCTATCCGTGAGCAGTACTTC	CASSPIREQYF
NA	TRBJ2-3	NA	TRBV6-6	TGTGCCAGCAGTTACTCAGGAGGGCCTGGTACAGATACGCAGTATTTT	CASSYSGGPGTDTQYF
NA	TRBJ1-2	NA	TRBV27	TGTGCCAGCAGTTTAGACAGCTGGGGGGGCTACACCTTC	CASSLDSWGGYTF
NA	TRBJ2-1	NA	TRBV6-1	TGTGCCAGCAGACCCCGGGACGGGAGCTACAATGAGCAGTTCTTC	CASRPRDGSYNEQFF
NA	TRBJ1-1	NA	TRBV11-2	TGTGCCAGCAGCTTAGATCTAAGTGGTAGCACTGAAGCTTTCTTT	CASSLDLSGSTEAFF
NA	TRBJ2-1	NA	TRBV11-2	TGTGCCAGCAGCTCCGTGTACGCCAGCGGATACAATGAGCAGTTCTTC	CASSSVYASGYNEQFF
NA	TRBJ2-7	NA	TRBV6-1	TGTGCCAGCAGTGAAGTCGTCACAGCCCGAGTAAACTACGAGCAGTACTTC	CASSEVVTARVNYEQYF
NA	TRBJ2-2	NA	TRBV19	TGTGCCAGTAGTCCCTCGACTTGGCTCGGGGAGCTGTTTTTT	CASSPSTWLGELFF
NA	TRBJ1-2	NA	TRBV5-1	TGCGCCAGCACCCCCGGTCGGGGCTATGGCTACACCTTC	CASTPGRGYGYTF
NA	TRBJ2-7	NA	TRBV7-8	TGTGCCAGCAGCTCCCGGGACGCGGGCTACGAGCAGTACTTC	CASSSRDAGYEQYF
TRBD2	TRBJ2-1	NA	TRBV30	TGTGCCTGGACCTTAGCGGGAGTCTCCTACAATGAGCAGTTCTTC	CAWTLAGVSYNEQFF
NA	TRBJ1-2	NA	TRBV19	TGTGCCAGTACTACCGGGACCATCTATGGCTACACCTTC	CASTTGTIYGYTF
NA	TRBJ2-5	NA	TRBV11-2	TGTGCCAGCAGAACACCGGGACGGGAGACCCAGTACTTC	CASRTPGRETQYF
TRBD1	TRBJ1-1	NA	TRBV9	TGTGCCAGCAGCGAAGGGGGCCTGGGCGCTGAAGCTTTCTTT	CASSEGGLGAEAFF
TRBD1	TRBJ2-7	NA	TRBV27	TGTGCCACCGCAAAGAGGGACAGGCCTTACGAGCAGTACTTC	CATAKRDRPYEQYF
NA	TRBJ1-3	NA	TRBV7-9	TGTGCCAGCCTGACGGCTGAGAGCTCTGGAAACACCATATATTTT	CASLTAESSGNTIYF
NA	TRBJ2-2	once	TRBV7-6	TGTGCCAGCAGCCGCCGGACGGAGCCCGGGGAGCTGTTTTTT	CASSRRTEPGELFF
NA	TRBJ2-3	NA	TRBV27	TGTGCCAGCAGACCCGAGGCCGGGGGAGCCACAGATACGCAGTATTTT	CASRPEAGGATDTQYF
NA	TRBJ2-7	NA	TRBV14	TGTGCCAGCAGCCAAGAATCCCACGAGCAGTATTTC	CASSQESHEQYF
TRBD2	TRBJ2-7	once	TRBV7-6	TGTGCCAGCAGCGCCAGGTCCCTAGCGGGAGAATCCTACGAGCAGTACTTC	CASSARSLAGESYEQYF
NA	TRBJ1-2	NA	TRBV13	TGTGCCAGCAGCGCGGACTCTAACTATGGCTACACCTTC	CASSADSNYGYTF
NA	TRBJ2-7	NA	TRBV10-2	TGCGCCAGCGACCCCGCGGGCTCCTACGAGCAGTACTTC	CASDPAGSYEQYF
NA	TRBJ2-7	NA	TRBV2	TGTGCCAGCGACACTTCCTACGAGCAGTACTTC	CASDTSYEQYF
NA	TRBJ1-5	few	TRBV30	TGTGCCTGGAGTGAGGAGGGCAATCAGCCCCAGCATTTT	CAWSEEGNQPQHF
NA	TRBJ2-2	NA	TRBV25-1	TGTGCCAGCAGTGAATACGGGGGAGCTGGGGAGCTGTTTTTT	CASSEYGGAGELFF
TRBD2	TRBJ2-7	NA	TRBV5-1	TGCGCCAGCAGCTTGTCTGCTAGCGGCTCCTACGAGCAGTACTTC	CASSLSASGSYEQYF
NA	TRBJ1-1	NA	TRBV2	TGTGCCAGCAGTGTTCAGAACACTGAAGCTTTCTTT	CASSVQNTEAFF
TRBD1	TRBJ2-2	NA	TRBV7-9	TGTGCCAGCAGCTTTCCTAATACAGGGGTTTACACCGGGGAGCTGTTTTTT	CASSFPNTGVYTGELFF
NA	TRBJ1-6	NA	TRBV6-1	TGTGCCAGCAGTGAATGGGTCGGCTCCTATAATTCACCCCTCCACTTT	CASSEWVGSYNSPLHF